What follows are 20 T cell receptor beta chains derived from one specimen sequenced in a study of STAT3 mutations in large granular lymphocyte leukemia. These receptors' targets are unknown. General study findings and limits: In T-cell large granular lymphocyte leukemia, about half of patients showed multiple immunodominant subclonotypes.

Clones were sequenced by immunoSEQ multiplex PCR, and TCRdb holds only the in-frame ones, with some missing. The data contain 17,000 or so clones, approximately 84% of them singletons. The sequencing sample was made of peripheral blood mononuclear cells. The receptors come from a man between 50 and 59 years old with T-cell large granular lymphocyte leukemia. Some clones in this sample may be carry-over from other donors' samples.

This chain joins TRBV19 and TRBJ2-2; the D gene is possibly TRBD1 (6 bases). The germline CDR1 and CDR2 sequences are LNHDA and SQIVND (reference sequence). Trimming removed 4 bases from V and 2 bases from J, with 11 bases in between. The CDR3 is 15 residues long. The CDR3 DNA sequence: TGTGCCAGTAGTAGACGACAGGCTAACACCGGGGAGCTGTTTTTT. This codes for CASSRRQANTGELFF.

J is TRBJ2-1 and V is TRBV5-4, with 11 positions matching TRBD1. CDR1 is SGHNT, CDR2 YYREEE, per germline (reference sequence). CDR3 length: 14 amino acids. Germline trimming cut 5 bases from V and 8 bases from J; bases unmatched to any gene: 6. In nucleotides, the CDR3 is TGTGCCAGCAGGGGGACAGGGGGAAGGTATGAGCAGTTCTTC. It specifies CASRGTGGRYEQFF.

This clone appeared a single time. This rearrangement joins TRBV6-1 to TRBJ1-2, with D perhaps matching TRBD1 (6 bases). V was pared by 3 bases and J by 4 bases, with 12 bases between. CDR3 size: 14 residues. CDR1 and CDR2 from the germline V gene are MNHNS and SASEGT. CDR3 nucleotide sequence: TGTGCCAGCAGTGACGGGTGGGGGCTCTATGGCTACACCTTC. This sequence encodes CASSDGWGLYGYTF.

CDR3 sequence reads: CAIRDSSGREEQFF. As DNA, the CDR3 is TGTGCCATCAGGGACTCATCCGGGAGGGAAGAGCAGTTCTTC. The chain recombines TRBV10-3 with TRBJ2-1, with TRBD2 identical over 8 bases. V lost 6 bases to trimming and J lost 10 bases; unmatched junction nucleotides: 11. There are 14 residues in the CDR3. Germline loops: CDR1 ENHRY, CDR2 SYGVKD.

This sequence joins TRBV9 and TRBJ1-6; D is possibly TRBD1 (6 bases). Germline V gene sequence: CDR1 SGDLS, CDR2 YYNGEE. The length of the CDR3 is 14 residues. V dropped 4 bases and J dropped 10 bases, with 15 bases sitting between them. In DNA, the CDR3 is TGTGCCAGCAGCCCAGGAGGGGGTACGTCACCCCTCCACTTT. Amino acid sequence: CASSPGGGTSPLHF.

This clone turned up a few times. V is TRBV6-5 and J is TRBJ2-7; D gene ambiguous. The germline gives CDR1 MNHEY, CDR2 SVGAGI. The V and J ends lost 0 bases and 3 bases respectively, with 12 bases between them. This CDR3 comprises 15 residues. The CDR3 nucleotides read TGTGCCAGCAGTTACTCGGCGTTGAGCAGCTACGAGCAGTACTTC. Residues: CASSYSALSSYEQYF.

The chain combines TRBV11-2 with TRBJ2-2, with D possibly being TRBD1 (5 bases). Trimming removed 0 bases at V and 6 bases at J, with 11 bases between. The CDR3 length is 15 residues. CDR1 and CDR2 (germline): SGHAT, FQNNGV. The CDR3 reads CASSLDLVGPGELFF. The CDR3 coding sequence is TGTGCCAGCAGCTTAGATTTGGTGGGGCCCGGGGAGCTGTTTTTT.

This clone is termed medium-sized. The rearrangement links TRBV4-3 to TRBJ2-7, with 8 bases aligning to TRBD1. This CDR3 is built from 17 residues. Trimming took 3 bases from V and 2 from J; bases not matched to a gene: 12. Germline V lookup: CDR1 LGHNA, CDR2 YSLEER. Here the CDR3 reads CASSQSHRDRSAYEQYF. The CDR3 DNA is TGCGCCAGCAGCCAGTCGCACCGGGACAGGAGCGCCTACGAGCAGTACTTC.

This clone was found a few times. The V gene is TRBV27, the J gene TRBJ1-4; 8 bases agree with TRBD1. CDR1 is MNHEY and CDR2 is SMNVEV in the germline V gene (reference sequence). The junction had 14 bases not matched to a gene; V was cut back by 8 bases and J by 3 bases. The CDR3 totals 17 residues. The CDR3 region has the DNA TGTGCCAGCGGCTGGGGACAGGCCTCTCTGGCTAATGAAAAACTGTTTTTT. Protein product: CASGWGQASLANEKLFF. Full variable domain (remainder filled in from reference TRBV27 and TRBJ1-4): EAQVTQNPRYLITVTGKKLTVTCSQNMNHEYMSWYRQDPGLGLRQIYYSMNVEVTDKGDVPEGYKVSRKEKRNFPLILESPSPNQTSLYFCASGWGQASLANEKLFFGSGTQLSVL.

The V gene is TRBV9, the J gene TRBJ2-5; D is perhaps TRBD1 (6 bases). Germline CDR1 and CDR2: SGDLS and YYNGEE. The V and J ends lost 1 base and 5 bases respectively, with 6 bases between them. This CDR3 comprises 12 residues. CDR3 residues: CASSVRGETQYF. The CDR3, as DNA: TGTGCCAGCAGCGTAAGGGGGGAGACCCAGTACTTC.

CDR3: CASSSPGLPFNEQYF. CDR3 DNA: TGTGCCAGCAGTTCTCCGGGACTGCCATTCAACGAGCAGTACTTC. The chain joins TRBV28 to TRBJ2-7; TRBD2 is a possible D gene (6 bases). Deletions cut 4 bases from V and 5 bases from J, with 18 bases between. Germline V lookup: CDR1 MDHEN, CDR2 SYDVKM. The CDR3 loop spans 15 amino acids.

Only a few counts were recorded for this clone. V usage is TRBV7-2 and J usage is TRBJ2-7, with D perhaps matching TRBD1 (6 bases). This CDR3 comprises 13 residues. CDR1 and CDR2 from the germline V gene are SGHTA and FQGNSA. The V gene lost 3 bases and the J gene lost 6 bases, with 12 bases spanning the gap. The CDR3 protein is CASSLEQGLEQYF. The CDR3 nucleotides read TGTGCCAGCAGCTTGGAACAGGGTCTCGAGCAGTACTTC.

The CDR3 protein is CASSSRTGRGEKLFF. DNA of the CDR3: TGTGCCAGCAGCTCTAGGACAGGGAGGGGTGAAAAACTGTTTTTT. J is TRBJ1-4 and V is TRBV5-8; 8 bases match TRBD1. The CDR3 covers 15 residues. The V and J ends lost 3 bases and 7 bases, in that order; junction bases with no gene match: 8. The germline CDR1 and CDR2 sequences are SGHTS and YDEGEE.

The sample holds one count of this clone. V usage is TRBV30 and J usage is TRBJ1-2; 7 bases are shared with TRBD1. CDR1 is GTSNPN and CDR2 is SVGIG in the germline V gene (reference sequence). The CDR3 runs to 12 residues. V gave up 8 bases and J gave up 7 bases; unmatched junction bases: 10. CDR3 sequence: CAGNPRQGGYTF. CDR3 in DNA: TGTGCCGGGAATCCGAGACAGGGTGGCTACACCTTC.

This clone came up a few times. The chain links TRBV7-9 to TRBJ2-1; 13 bases agree with TRBD2. The germline CDR1 and CDR2 sequences are SEHNR and FQNEAQ (reference sequence). The CDR3 is 14 residues long. J gave up 9 bases and V 4 bases, and 3 bases lay outside the gene matches. CDR3 sequence (DNA): TGTGCCAGCAGCTCGGGACTAGCGGGATTTGAGCAGTTCTTC. It specifies CASSSGLAGFEQFF.

V is TRBV23-1 and J is TRBJ2-3, with a weak D call TRBD1 (6 bases). TRBV23-1 is marked as an open reading frame, function uncertain. Trimming took 4 bases from V and 4 from J, leaving 12 bases between them. The CDR3 has 14 residues. CDR3: CASSPNRDPDTQYF. The CDR3, as DNA: TGCGCCAGCAGTCCGAACAGGGACCCAGATACGCAGTATTTT.

V is TRBV6-6 and J is TRBJ1-4, with D hard to call. Trimming pared 7 bases from V and 0 bases from J, leaving 9 bases between. The CDR3 is made up of 14 amino acids. Germline-derived CDR1 and CDR2 are MNHNY and SVGAGI (reference sequence). The chain's CDR3 is CASKRQATNEKLFF. DNA for the CDR3: TGTGCCAGCAAAAGGCAAGCAACTAATGAAAAACTGTTTTTT.

This clone was counted a single time. The rearrangement links TRBV30 to TRBJ2-1; TRBD1 might be the D (5 bases). The germline V gene has CDR1 GTSNPN and CDR2 SVGIG (reference sequence). The ends were cut back, 3 bases at V and 7 bases at J, with 19 bases in the middle. The CDR3 totals 15 residues. The CDR3 coding sequence is TGTGCCTGGAGCTCCAGGGTCTTGGGCCTAAATGAGCAGTTCTTC. Translating gives CAWSSRVLGLNEQFF.

This clone was counted between two and nine times. V usage is TRBV21-1 and J usage is TRBJ2-3; no check of the table's D call, TRBD1, against the DNA was made. TRBV21-1 is a pseudogene segment. The CDR3 loop spans 14 amino acids. CDR3 DNA: TGTGCCAGCAGCAAAGACAGGGACACAGATACGCAGTATTTT. Translated, it gives CASSKDRDTDTQYF.

This clone was seen a few times. V usage is TRBV6-1 and J usage is TRBJ2-1, with 9 bases identical to TRBD2. CDR1 MNHNS and CDR2 SASEGT come from the germline V gene. This CDR3 is 15 amino acids long. The J segment lost 9 bases and the V segment lost 1 base, leaving 7 bases of the junction unmatched. CDR3 residues: CASSEEAGGPGEQFF. Written as DNA, the CDR3 is TGTGCCAGCAGTGAAGAGGCGGGAGGGCCGGGTGAGCAGTTCTTC.